This note documents a single TCR beta chain sequence. No antigen is known for it. Regarding time point: baseline pretreatment blood. Noted treatment: 15 Gy SBRT to primary tumor, nephrectomy 4 weeks later. The tumor was a clear cell renal cell carcinoma. These data come from a study of radiation and T cells in renal cell carcinoma. The study's findings and limits: Top tumor clonotypes rose in blood 2 weeks post-radiation, then contracted.

Measured with immunoSEQ multiplex PCR; TCRdb has only the in-frame clones, and not every one. The sample lists more than 75,000 clones, 70% to 85% occurring once. This CDR3 has 16 amino acids. Germline V gene sequence: CDR1 SGHDT, CDR2 YYEEEE. V was shortened by 0 bases and J by 0 bases, with 12 bases between the two germline ends. Here the sequenced sample was blood, taken from a patient whose treatment included radiotherapy and nephrectomy. The chain joins TRBV5-6 to TRBJ1-2, with D possibly TRBD1 on 6 matching bases. The receptor comes from a man aged 55 to 70 with renal cell carcinoma. CDR3 bases: TGTGCCAGCAGCTTGGGGGCAGGGGCCGCTAACTATGGCTACACCTTC. It codes for CASSLGAGAANYGYTF.